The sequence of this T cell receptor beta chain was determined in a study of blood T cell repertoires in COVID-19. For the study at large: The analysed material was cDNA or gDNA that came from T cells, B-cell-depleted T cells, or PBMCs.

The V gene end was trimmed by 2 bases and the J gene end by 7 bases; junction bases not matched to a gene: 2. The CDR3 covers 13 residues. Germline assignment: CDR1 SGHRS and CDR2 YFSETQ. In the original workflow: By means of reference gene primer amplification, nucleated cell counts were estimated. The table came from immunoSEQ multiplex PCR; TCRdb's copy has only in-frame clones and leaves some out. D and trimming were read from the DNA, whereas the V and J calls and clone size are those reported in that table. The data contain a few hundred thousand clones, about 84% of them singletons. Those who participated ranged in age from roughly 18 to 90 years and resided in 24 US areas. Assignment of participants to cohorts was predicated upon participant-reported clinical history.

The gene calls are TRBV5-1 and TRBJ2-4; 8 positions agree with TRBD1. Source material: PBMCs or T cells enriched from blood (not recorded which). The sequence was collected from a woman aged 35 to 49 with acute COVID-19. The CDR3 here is CASSFGQGNIQYF. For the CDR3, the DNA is TGCGCCAGCAGCTTCGGACAGGGCAACATTCAGTACTTC.